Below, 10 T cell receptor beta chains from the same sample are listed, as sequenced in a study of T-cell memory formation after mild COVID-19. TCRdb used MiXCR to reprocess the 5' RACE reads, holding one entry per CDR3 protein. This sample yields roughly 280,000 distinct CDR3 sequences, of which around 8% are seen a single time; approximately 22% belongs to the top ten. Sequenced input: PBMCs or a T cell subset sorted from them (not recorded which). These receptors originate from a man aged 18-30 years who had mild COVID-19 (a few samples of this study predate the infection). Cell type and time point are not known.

The chain's CDR3 is CASLTSRFADTQYF. The CDR3 nucleotides read TGTGCCAGCTTGACTAGCAGGTTTGCAGATACGCAGTATTTT. The rearrangement links TRBV6-2 or TRBV6-3 to TRBJ2-3; 7 bases fit TRBD2. Germline V gives CDR1 MNHEY, CDR2 SVGEGT. CDR3 length equals 14 residues. V dropped 8 bases and J dropped 4; count of bases not matched to a gene: 9.

DNA for the CDR3: TGCAGTGCTAGACCCCCCGACGAGTCGAATGAGCAGTTCTTC. It codes for CSARPPDESNEQFF. The chain joins TRBV20-1 to TRBJ2-1; D is undetermined. With 2 bases removed from V and 7 bases from J, the gap between germline ends came to 15 bases. Per germline, CDR1 DFQATT and CDR2 SNEGSKA (reference sequence). The CDR3 spans 14 residues.

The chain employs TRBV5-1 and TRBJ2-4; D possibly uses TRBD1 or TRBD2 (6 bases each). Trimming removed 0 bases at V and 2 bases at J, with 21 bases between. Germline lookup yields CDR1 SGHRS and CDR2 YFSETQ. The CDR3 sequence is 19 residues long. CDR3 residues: CASSLDLGLGGPTKNIQYF. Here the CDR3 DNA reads TGCGCCAGCAGCTTGGATTTAGGTCTGGGGGGCCCTACCAAAAACATTCAGTACTTC.

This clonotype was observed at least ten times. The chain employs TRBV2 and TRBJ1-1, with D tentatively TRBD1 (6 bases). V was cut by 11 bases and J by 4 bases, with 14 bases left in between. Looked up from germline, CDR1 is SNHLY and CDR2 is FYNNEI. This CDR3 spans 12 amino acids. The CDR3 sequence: CACYRTATEAFF. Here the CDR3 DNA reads TGTGCCTGCTACAGGACAGCCACTGAAGCTTTCTTT.

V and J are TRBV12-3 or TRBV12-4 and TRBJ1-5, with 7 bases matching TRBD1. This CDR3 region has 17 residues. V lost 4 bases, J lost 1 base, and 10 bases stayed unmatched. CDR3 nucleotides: TGTGCCAGCAGTTCCTACCCAGGACAGGCCAGCAATCAGCCCCAGCATTTT. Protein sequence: CASSSYPGQASNQPQHF.

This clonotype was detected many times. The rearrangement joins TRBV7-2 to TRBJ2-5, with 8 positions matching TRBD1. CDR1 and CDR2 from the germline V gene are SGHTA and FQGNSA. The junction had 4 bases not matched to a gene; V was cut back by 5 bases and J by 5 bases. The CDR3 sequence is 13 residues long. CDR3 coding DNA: TGTGCCAGCAGCGCCAGGGGGCGGGAGACCCAGTACTTC. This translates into CASSARGRETQYF.

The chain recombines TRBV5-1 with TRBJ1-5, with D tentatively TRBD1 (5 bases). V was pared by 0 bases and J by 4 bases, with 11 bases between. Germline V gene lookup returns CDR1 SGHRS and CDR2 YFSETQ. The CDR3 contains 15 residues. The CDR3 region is CASSLAGAPNQPQHF. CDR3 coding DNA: TGCGCCAGCAGCTTGGCCGGGGCGCCGAATCAGCCCCAGCATTTT.

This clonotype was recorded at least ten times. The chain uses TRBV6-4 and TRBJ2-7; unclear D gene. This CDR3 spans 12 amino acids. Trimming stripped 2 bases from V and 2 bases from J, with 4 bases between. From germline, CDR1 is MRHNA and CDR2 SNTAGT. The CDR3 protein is CASSDGTYEQYV. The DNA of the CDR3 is TGTGCCAGCAGTGACGGGACCTACGAGCAGTACGTC.

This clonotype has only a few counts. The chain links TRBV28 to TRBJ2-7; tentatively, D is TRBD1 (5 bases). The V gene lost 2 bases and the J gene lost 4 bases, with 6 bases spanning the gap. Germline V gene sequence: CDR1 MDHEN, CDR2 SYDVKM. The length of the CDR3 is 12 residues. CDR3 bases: TGTGCCAGCAGTTTACCAGGGTACGAGCAGTACGTC. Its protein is CASSLPGYEQYV.

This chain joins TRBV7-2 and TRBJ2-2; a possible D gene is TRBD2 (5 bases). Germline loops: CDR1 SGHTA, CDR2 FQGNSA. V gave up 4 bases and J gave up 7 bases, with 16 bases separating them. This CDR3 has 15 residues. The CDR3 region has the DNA TGTGCCAGCAGCTCCAACAGAGGCGGAGGCGGGGAGCTGTTTTTT. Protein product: CASSSNRGGGGELFF. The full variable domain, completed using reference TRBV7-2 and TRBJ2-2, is GAGVSQSPSNKVTEKGKDVELRCDPISGHTALYWYRQSLGQGLEFLIYFQGNSAPDKSGLPSDRFSAERTGGSVSTLTIQRTQQEDSAVYLCASSSNRGGGGELFFGEGSRLTVL.